The rows below give T cell receptor beta chains drawn from one sample of a study of breast tumors, draining lymph nodes, adjacent tissues. From the multiplex PCR reads, TCRdb called clonotypes with MiXCR, one entry per CDR3 protein. Of under 110,000 distinct CDR3 sequences in the sample, approximately 28% were seen once. Material: axillary lymph node tissue. These receptors originate from a female donor with breast cancer. Some clones in this sample may be carry-over from other donors' samples. Both conserved end residues are part of each CDR3. The order of the fields is J gene, V gene, CDR3 protein.

j_gene: TRBJ2-3; v_gene: TRBV18; CDR3aa: CASSPASSPTSFTDTQYF
j_gene: TRBJ2-7; v_gene: TRBV11-2; CDR3aa: CASSLTAYAQYF
j_gene: TRBJ2-5; v_gene: TRBV2; CDR3aa: CASSEGSAGQETQYF
j_gene: TRBJ1-1; v_gene: TRBV7-2; CDR3aa: CASSLSWGTEAFF
j_gene: TRBJ2-5; v_gene: TRBV11-2; CDR3aa: CASSAGEGYQETQYF
j_gene: TRBJ2-2; v_gene: TRBV6-2/TRBV6-3; CDR3aa: CASRPGLAITQNTGELFF
j_gene: TRBJ1-2; v_gene: TRBV7-9; CDR3aa: CASSSGQGADYGYPF
j_gene: TRBJ2-5; v_gene: TRBV28; CDR3aa: CASSFRAGRGQETQYF
j_gene: TRBJ2-6; v_gene: TRBV7-3; CDR3aa: CASSHREGGANVLTF
j_gene: TRBJ1-3; v_gene: TRBV9; CDR3aa: CASSAYTRGGNTIYF
j_gene: TRBJ2-7; v_gene: TRBV3-1; CDR3aa: CASSPTLRQGIYEQYF
j_gene: TRBJ1-5; v_gene: TRBV6-6; CDR3aa: CASRAGTANQPQHF
j_gene: TRBJ2-2; v_gene: TRBV12-3/TRBV12-4; CDR3aa: CASISGTSGGELFF
j_gene: TRBJ1-2; v_gene: TRBV7-2; CDR3aa: CASGAPTQGGGYGYTF
j_gene: TRBJ2-7; v_gene: TRBV3-1; CDR3aa: CASSQEIHEQYF
j_gene: TRBJ2-7; v_gene: TRBV3-2; CDR3aa: CANDRGVTTYEQYF
j_gene: TRBJ1-1; v_gene: TRBV29-1; CDR3aa: CSATPGTGWNNGNTEAFF
j_gene: TRBJ1-5; v_gene: TRBV27; CDR3aa: CASSLDRVGNQPQHF